This T cell receptor beta chain originates from a study of T-cell memory formation after mild COVID-19. Study-wide points: Cross-reactive memory apparently joined, as some responding clones appeared in pre-infection memory.

This CDR3 contains 14 residues. Trimming shortened V by 4 bases and J by 5 bases, and 15 bases separated the two germline ends. The V gene's germline CDR1 is SGHRS and CDR2 YFSETQ. TCR alpha and TCR beta cDNA libraries carrying sample barcodes and UMIs were produced by 5'RACE using constant-segment primers. TCRdb re-called the 5' RACE reads through MiXCR, storing one row per CDR3 protein. The sample shows around 180,000 distinct CDR3 sequences, approximately 17% of them seen only once. Concerning this clonotype: Its antigen remains unknown.

The TCR was taken from a man aged 18 to 30 who had mild COVID-19 (a few samples of this study predate the infection). Cell type and time point are not known. Sequenced input: PBMCs or a T cell subset sorted from them (not recorded which). The chain combines TRBV5-1 with TRBJ1-1, with TRBD1 as a possible D gene (6 bases). CDR3 loop: CASSVTGTGTEAFF. The DNA of the CDR3 is TGCGCCAGCAGCGTTACAGGGACGGGTACTGAAGCTTTCTTT.